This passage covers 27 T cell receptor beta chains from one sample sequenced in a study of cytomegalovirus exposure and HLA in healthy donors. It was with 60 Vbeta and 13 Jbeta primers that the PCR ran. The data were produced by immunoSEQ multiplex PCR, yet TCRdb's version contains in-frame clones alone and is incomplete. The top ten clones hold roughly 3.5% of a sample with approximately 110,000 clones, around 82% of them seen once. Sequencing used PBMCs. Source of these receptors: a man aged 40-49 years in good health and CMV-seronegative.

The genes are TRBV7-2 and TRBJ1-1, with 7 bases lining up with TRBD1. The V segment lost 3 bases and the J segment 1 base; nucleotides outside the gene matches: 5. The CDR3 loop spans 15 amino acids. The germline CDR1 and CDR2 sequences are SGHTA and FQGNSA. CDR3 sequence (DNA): TGTGCCAGCAGCTTGGCCCGGACAGGGAACACTGAAGCTTTCTTT. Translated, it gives CASSLARTGNTEAFF.

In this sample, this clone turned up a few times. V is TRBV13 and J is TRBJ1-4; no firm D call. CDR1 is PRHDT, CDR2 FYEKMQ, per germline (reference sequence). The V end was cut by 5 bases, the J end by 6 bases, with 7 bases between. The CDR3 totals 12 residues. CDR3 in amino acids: CASSNRDEKLFF. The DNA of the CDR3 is TGTGCCAGCAGCAATCGTGATGAAAAACTGTTTTTT.

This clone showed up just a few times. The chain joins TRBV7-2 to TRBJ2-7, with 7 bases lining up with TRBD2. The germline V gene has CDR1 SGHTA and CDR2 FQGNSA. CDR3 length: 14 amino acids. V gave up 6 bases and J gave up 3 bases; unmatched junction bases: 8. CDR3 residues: CASSIWGGDYEQYF. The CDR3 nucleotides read TGTGCCAGCAGTATCTGGGGGGGGGACTACGAGCAGTACTTC. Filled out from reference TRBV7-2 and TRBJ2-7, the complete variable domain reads GAGVSQSPSNKVTEKGKDVELRCDPISGHTALYWYRQSLGQGLEFLIYFQGNSAPDKSGLPSDRFSAERTGGSVSTLTIQRTQQEDSAVYLCASSIWGGDYEQYFGPGTRLTVT.

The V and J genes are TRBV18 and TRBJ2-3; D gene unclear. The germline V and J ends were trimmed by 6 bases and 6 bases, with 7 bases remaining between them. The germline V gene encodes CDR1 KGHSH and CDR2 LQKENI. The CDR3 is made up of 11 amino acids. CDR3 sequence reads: CASSPGDTQYF. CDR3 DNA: TGTGCCAGCTCCCCCGGGGATACGCAGTATTTT.

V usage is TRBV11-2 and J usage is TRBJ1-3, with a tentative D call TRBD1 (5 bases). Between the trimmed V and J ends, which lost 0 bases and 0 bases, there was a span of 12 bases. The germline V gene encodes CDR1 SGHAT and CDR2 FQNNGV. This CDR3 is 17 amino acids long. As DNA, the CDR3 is TGTGCCAGCAGCTTAGATAGGGGAAGCACCTCTGGAAACACCATATATTTT. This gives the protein CASSLDRGSTSGNTIYF.

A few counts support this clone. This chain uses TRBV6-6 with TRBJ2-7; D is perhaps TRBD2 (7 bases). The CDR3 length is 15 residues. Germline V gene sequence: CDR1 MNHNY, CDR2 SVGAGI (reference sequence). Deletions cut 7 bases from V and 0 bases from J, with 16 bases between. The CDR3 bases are TGTGCCAGCATGGGGGGGCAGAGCCCCTCCTACGAGCAGTACTTC. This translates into CASMGGQSPSYEQYF.

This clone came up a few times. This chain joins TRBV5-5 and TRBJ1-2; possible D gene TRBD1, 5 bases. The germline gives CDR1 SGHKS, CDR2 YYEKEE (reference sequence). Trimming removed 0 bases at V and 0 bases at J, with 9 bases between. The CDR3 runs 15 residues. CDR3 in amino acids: CASSLAYRSNYGYTF. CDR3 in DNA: TGTGCCAGCAGCTTGGCCTACAGGTCTAACTATGGCTACACCTTC.

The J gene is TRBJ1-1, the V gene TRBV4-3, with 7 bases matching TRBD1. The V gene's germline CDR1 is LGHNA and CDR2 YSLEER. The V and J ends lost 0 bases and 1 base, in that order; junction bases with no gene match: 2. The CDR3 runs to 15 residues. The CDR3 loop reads CASSQERQGNTEAFF. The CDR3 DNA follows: TGCGCCAGCAGCCAAGAAAGACAGGGGAACACTGAAGCTTTCTTT.

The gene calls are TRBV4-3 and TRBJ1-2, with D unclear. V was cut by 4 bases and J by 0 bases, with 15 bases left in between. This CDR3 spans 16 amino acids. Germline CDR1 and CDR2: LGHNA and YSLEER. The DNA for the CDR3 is TGCGCCAGCAGCCGAGACCGGGGTGGATCTAACTATGGCTACACCTTC. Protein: CASSRDRGGSNYGYTF.

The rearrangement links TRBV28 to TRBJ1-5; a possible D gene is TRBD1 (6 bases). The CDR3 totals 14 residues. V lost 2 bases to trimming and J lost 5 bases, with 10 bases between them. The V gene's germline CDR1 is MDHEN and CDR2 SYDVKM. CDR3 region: CASSLMGGHQPQHF. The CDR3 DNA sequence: TGTGCCAGCAGTTTAATGGGGGGGCATCAGCCCCAGCATTTT.

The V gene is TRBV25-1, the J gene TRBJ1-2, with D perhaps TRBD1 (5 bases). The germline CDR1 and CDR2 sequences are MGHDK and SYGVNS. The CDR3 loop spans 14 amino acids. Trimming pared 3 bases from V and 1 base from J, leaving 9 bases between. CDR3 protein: CASSDFRVNYGYTF. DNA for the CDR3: TGTGCCAGCAGTGATTTCAGGGTTAACTATGGCTACACCTTC.

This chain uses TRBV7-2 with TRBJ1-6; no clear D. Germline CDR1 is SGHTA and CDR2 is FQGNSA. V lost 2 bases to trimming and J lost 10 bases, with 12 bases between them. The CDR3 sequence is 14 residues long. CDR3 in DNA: TGTGCCAGCAGCTTACTCAGGTCGGGGTCACCCCTCCACTTT. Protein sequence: CASSLLRSGSPLHF.

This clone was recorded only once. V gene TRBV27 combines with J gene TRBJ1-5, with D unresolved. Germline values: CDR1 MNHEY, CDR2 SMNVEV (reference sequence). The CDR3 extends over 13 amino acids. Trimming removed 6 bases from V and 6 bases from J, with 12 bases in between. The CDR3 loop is CASRGSLPQPQHF. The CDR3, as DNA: TGTGCCAGCAGGGGCAGTCTCCCTCAGCCCCAGCATTTT.

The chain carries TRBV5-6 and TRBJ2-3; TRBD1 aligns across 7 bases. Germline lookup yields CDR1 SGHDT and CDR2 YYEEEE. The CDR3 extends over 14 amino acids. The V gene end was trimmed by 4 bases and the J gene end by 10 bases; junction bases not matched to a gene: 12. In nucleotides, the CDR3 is TGTGCCAGCAGCGCCAGAGACAGGGCGTGGGCGCAGTATTTT. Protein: CASSARDRAWAQYF.

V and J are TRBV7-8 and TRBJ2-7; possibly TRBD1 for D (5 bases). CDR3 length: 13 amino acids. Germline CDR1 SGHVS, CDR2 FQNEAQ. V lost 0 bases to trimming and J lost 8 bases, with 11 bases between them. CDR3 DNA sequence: TGTGCCAGCAGCTTAGCGCAGGGCCGAAAGCAGTACTTC. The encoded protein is CASSLAQGRKQYF.

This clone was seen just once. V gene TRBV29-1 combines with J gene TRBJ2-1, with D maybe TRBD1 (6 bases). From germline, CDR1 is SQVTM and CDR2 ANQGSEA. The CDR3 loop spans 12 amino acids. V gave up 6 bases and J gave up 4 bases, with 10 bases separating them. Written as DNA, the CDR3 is TGCAGCGTAAGGACAGATTACAATGAGCAGTTCTTC. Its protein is CSVRTDYNEQFF.

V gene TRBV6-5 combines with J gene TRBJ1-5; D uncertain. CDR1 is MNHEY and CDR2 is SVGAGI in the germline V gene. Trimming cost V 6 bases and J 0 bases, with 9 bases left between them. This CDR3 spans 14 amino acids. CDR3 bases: TGTGCCAGCAGAGAGTCCAATAGCAATCAGCCCCAGCATTTT. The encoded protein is CASRESNSNQPQHF.

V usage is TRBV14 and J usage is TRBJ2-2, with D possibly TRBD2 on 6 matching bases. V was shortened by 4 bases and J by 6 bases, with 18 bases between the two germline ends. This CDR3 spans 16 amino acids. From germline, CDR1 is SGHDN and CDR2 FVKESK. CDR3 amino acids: CASSPGVGGWAGELFF. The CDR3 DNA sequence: TGTGCCAGCAGCCCCGGTGTCGGGGGATGGGCCGGGGAGCTGTTTTTT.

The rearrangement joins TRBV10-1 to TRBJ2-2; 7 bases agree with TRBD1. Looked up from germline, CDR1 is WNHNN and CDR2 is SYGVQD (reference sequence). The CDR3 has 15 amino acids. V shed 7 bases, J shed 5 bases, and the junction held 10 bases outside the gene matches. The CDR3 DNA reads TGCGCCAGCACCTCCAGGACAGGAGGAACCGGGGAGCTGTTTTTT. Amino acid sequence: CASTSRTGGTGELFF.

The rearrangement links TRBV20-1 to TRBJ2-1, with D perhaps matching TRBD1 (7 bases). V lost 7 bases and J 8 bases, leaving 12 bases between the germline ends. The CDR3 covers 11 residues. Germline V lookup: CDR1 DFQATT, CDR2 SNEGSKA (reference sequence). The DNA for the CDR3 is TGCAGTGTGGGCAGGGGGGATGAGCAGTTCTTC. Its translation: CSVGRGDEQFF.

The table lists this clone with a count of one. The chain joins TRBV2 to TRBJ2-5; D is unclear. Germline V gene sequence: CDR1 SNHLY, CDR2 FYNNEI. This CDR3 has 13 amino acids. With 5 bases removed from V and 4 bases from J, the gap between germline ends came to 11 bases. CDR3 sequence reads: CASSRLTGETQYF. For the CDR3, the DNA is TGTGCCAGCAGTAGGTTGACGGGAGAGACCCAGTACTTC.

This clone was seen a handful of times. The CDR3 reads CASSQPLRGTDTQYF. CDR3 nucleotides: TGTGCCAGCAGTCAACCCTTGAGGGGCACAGATACGCAGTATTTT. The V gene is TRBV27, the J gene TRBJ2-3; TRBD2 is a possible D gene (5 bases). The V end was cut by 5 bases, the J end by 1 base, with 13 bases between. CDR3 length equals 15 residues. CDR1 is MNHEY, CDR2 SMNVEV, per germline (reference sequence).

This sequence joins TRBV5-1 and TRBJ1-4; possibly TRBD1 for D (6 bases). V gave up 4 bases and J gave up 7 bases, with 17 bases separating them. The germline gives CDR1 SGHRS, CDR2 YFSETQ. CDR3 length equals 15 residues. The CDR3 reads CASSAITGYGEKLFF. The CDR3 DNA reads TGCGCCAGCAGCGCCATAACAGGGTATGGTGAAAAACTGTTTTTT.

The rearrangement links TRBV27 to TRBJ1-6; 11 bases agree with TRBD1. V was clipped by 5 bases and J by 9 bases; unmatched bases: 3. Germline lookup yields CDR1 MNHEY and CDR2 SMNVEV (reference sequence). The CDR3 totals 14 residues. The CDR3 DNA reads TGTGCCAGCAGTGTGGACAGGGGGCGTTCACCCCTCCACTTT. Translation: CASSVDRGRSPLHF.

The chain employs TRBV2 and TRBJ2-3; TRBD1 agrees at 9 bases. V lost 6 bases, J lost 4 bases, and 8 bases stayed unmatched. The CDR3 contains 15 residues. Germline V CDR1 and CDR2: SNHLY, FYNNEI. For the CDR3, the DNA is TGTGCCAGCAGCCGCCTGGGACAGGGCTCAGATACGCAGTATTTT. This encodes CASSRLGQGSDTQYF.

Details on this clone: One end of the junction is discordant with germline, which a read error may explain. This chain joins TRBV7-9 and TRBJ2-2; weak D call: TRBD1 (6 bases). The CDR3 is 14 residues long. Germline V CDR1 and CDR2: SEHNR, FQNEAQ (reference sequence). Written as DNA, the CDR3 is TGTTCCAGCAGCTTAGCAGGGGTTGACGGGGAGCTGTTTTTT. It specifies CSSSLAGVDGELFF.

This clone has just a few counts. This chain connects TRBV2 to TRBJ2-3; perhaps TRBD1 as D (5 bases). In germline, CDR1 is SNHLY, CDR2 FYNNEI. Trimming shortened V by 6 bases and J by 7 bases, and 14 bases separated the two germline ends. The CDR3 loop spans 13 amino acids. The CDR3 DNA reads TGTGCCAGCAGAGCAAATCAGGGTAATACGCAGTATTTT. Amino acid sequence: CASRANQGNTQYF.